This T cell receptor beta chain is drawn from a study of T-cell reconstitution after alpha-beta-depleted transplantation in children. The junction had 16 bases not matched to a gene; V was cut back by 7 bases and J by 4 bases. The CDR3 runs 16 residues. Looked up from germline, CDR1 is SQVTM and CDR2 is ANQGSEA. Library preparation (for TCRbeta) was performed with unique molecular identifiers. One entry per CDR3 protein, called by TCRdb with MiXCR from the PCR reads. The sample carries hundreds of thousands of distinct CDR3 sequences, 9.9% recorded once. This clonotype occurred a few times. This clonotype was sampled from a human donor who donated a stem cell graft to a child with SCID. The chain employs TRBV29-1 and TRBJ1-2, with 9 bases that match TRBD1. The specimen comprised PBMCs from the stem cell graft donor, sampled from the stem cell graft. CDR3 DNA: TGCAGCGCCAAAACAGGGGGCGAGCATGAAGGCTATGGCTACACCTTC. It is translated as CSAKTGGEHEGYGYTF.